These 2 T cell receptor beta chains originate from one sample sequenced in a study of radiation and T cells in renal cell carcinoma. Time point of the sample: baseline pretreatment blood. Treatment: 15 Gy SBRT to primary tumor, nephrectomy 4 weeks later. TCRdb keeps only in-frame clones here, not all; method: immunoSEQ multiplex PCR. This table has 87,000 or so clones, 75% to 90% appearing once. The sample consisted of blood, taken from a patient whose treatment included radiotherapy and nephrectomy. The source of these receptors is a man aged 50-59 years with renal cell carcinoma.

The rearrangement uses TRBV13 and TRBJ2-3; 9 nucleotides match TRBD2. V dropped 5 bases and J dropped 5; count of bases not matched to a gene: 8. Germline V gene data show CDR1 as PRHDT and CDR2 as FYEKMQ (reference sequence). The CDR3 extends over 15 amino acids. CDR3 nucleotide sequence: TGTGCCAGCAGCCACAAGCGGGGGGCTGGAGATACGCAGTATTTT. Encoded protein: CASSHKRGAGDTQYF. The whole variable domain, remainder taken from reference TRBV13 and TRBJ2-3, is AAGVIQSPRHLIKEKRETATLKCYPIPRHDTVYWYQQGPGQDPQFLISFYEKMQSDKGSIPDRFSAQQFSDYHSELNMSSLELGDSALYFCASSHKRGAGDTQYFGPGTRLTVL.

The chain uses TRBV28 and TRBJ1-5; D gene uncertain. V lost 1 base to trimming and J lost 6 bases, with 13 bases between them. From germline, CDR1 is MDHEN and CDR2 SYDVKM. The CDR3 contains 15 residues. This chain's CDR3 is CASSLFHKGSQPQHF. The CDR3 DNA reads TGTGCCAGCAGTTTATTCCACAAGGGAAGTCAGCCCCAGCATTTT.